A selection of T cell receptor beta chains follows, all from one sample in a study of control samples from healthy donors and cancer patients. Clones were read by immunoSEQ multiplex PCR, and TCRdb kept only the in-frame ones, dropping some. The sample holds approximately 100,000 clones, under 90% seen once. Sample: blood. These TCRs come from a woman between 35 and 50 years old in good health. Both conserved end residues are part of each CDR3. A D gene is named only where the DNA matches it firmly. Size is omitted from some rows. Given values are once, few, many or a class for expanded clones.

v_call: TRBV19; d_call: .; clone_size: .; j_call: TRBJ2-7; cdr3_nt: TGTGCCGTACGGGCCAGGGGCGGCGAGCAGTACTTC; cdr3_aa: CAVRARGGEQYF
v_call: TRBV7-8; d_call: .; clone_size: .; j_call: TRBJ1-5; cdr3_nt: TGTGCCAGCAGCTTCCCTAGCCAGCCCCAGCATTTT; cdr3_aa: CASSFPSQPQHF
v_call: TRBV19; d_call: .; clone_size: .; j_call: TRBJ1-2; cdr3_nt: TGTGCCACCCAAGAGTTCTATGGCTACACCTTC; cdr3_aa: CATQEFYGYTF
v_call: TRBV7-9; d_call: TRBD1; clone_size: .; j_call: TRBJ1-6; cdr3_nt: TGTGCCAGCAGCTTAGTTGAGGACAGGGATTCACCCCTCCACTTT; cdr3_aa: CASSLVEDRDSPLHF
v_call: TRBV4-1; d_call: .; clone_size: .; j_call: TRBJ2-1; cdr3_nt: TGCGCCAGCAGCCAAGGGGACACCCTGGGGAATGAGCAGTTCTTC; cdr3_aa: CASSQGDTLGNEQFF
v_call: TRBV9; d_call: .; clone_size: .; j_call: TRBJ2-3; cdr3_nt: TGTGCCAGCAGCGTAAAAACGGGGAGCACAGATACGCAGTATTTT; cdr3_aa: CASSVKTGSTDTQYF
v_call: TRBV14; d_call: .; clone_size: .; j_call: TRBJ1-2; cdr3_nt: TGTGCCAGCAGCCCTCTCTCGACAGGCTCGGGCTATGGCTACACCTTC; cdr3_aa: CASSPLSTGSGYGYTF
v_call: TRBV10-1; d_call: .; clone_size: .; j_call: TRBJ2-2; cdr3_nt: TGCGCCAGCAGTGATCCTAGCTCGAACACCGGGGAGCTGTTTTTT; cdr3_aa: CASSDPSSNTGELFF
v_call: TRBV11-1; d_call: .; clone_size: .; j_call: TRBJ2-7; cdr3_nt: TGTGCCAGCAGCAGTCCCCGGGGGATCGACGAGCAGTACTTC; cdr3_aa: CASSSPRGIDEQYF
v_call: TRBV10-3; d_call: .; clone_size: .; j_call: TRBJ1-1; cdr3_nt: TGTGCCATCAGTGAGTCAGGAGGGCGGCAGGAGAACACTGAAGCTTTCTTT; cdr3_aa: CAISESGGRQENTEAFF
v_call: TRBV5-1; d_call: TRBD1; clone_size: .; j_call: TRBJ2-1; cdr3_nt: TGCGCCAGCAGCCCGGGGACAGGGTACAATGAGCAGTTCTTC; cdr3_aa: CASSPGTGYNEQFF
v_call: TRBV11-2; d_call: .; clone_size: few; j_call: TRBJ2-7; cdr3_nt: TGTGCCAGCAGCCCAAGGATCGAGTACGAGCAGTACTTC; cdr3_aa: CASSPRIEYEQYF
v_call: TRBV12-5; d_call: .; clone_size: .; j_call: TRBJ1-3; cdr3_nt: TGTGCTAGTGGACGACTAGGGGGGACGGACACCATATATTTT; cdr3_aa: CASGRLGGTDTIYF
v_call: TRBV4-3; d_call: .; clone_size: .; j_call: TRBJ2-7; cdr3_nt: TGCGCCAGCAGCCAAGAAAGCCGGGGTGCCTACGAGCAGTACTTC; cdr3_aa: CASSQESRGAYEQYF
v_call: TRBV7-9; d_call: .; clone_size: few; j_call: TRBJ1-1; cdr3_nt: TGTGCCAGCAGCCCCAGTTCTAACACTGAAGCTTTCTTT; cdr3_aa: CASSPSSNTEAFF
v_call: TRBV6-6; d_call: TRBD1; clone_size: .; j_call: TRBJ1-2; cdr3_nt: TGTGCCAGCAGTACAGGGGGCGTGAGGGGCTACACCTTC; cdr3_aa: CASSTGGVRGYTF
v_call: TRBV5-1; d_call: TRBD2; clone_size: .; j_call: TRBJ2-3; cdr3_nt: TGCGCCAGCAGCTTACCTAGCGGGGCTAGCACAGATACGCAGTATTTT; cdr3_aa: CASSLPSGASTDTQYF
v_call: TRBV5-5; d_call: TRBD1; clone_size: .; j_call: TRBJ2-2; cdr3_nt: TGTGCCAGCAGCTTAGCAGGGGGCAACACCGGGGAGCTGTTTTTT; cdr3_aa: CASSLAGGNTGELFF
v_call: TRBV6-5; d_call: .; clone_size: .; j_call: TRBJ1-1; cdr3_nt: TGTGCCAGCACCCTGGACCCGGGGGGCACTGAAGCTTTCTTT; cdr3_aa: CASTLDPGGTEAFF
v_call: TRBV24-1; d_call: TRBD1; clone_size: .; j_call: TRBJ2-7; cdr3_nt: TGTGCCACCAGTGAACGAAGCCGACAGGGAAGGGAGCAGTACTTC; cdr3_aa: CATSERSRQGREQYF
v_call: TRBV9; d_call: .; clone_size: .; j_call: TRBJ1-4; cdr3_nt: TGTGCCAGCAGCGTAGAGCCGGGTGAAAAACTGTTTTTT; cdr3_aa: CASSVEPGEKLFF
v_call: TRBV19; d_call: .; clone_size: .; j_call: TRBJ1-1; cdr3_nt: TGTGCCAGTAGTACACGGGACCGCCGTTTAAGACCTGAAGCTTTCTTT; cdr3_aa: CASSTRDRRLRPEAFF
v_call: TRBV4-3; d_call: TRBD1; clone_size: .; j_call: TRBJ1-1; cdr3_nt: TGCGCCAGCAGCCAAGGTAACAGGGGGGGAACTGAAGCTTTCTTT; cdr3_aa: CASSQGNRGGTEAFF
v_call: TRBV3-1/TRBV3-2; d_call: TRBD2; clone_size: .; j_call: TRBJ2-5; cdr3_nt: TGTGCCAGCAGCCAAGATATAACTAGCGGGGGGCAAGAGACCCAGTACTTC; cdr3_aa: CASSQDITSGGQETQYF
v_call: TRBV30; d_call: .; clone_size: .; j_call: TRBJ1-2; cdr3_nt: TGTGCCTGGAGTGCCCAGGACGGAAAGAAAAACTATGGCTACACCTTC; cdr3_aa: CAWSAQDGKKNYGYTF
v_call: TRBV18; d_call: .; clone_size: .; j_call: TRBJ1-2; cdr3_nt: TGTGCCAGCTCACCAGGCTGGAGGGAGCTCTACGGCTACACCTTC; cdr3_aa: CASSPGWRELYGYTF
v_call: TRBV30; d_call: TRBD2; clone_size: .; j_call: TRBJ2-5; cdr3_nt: TGTGCCTGGACTAGCGGGGAGACCCAGTACTTC; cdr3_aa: CAWTSGETQYF
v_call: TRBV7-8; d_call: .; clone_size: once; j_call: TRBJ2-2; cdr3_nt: TGTGCCAGCAGCTTAGCGCGAACGAACACCGGGGAGCTGTTTTTT; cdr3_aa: CASSLARTNTGELFF
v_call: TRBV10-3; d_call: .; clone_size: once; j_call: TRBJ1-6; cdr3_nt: TGTGCCATCAGTGTTGGCAGGGGACATTCACCCCTCCACTTT; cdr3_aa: CAISVGRGHSPLHF
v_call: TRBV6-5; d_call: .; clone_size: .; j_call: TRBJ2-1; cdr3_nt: TGTGCCAGCAGCCGTGACTTAGCGATGTCCCATGAGCAGTTCTTC; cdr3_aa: CASSRDLAMSHEQFF
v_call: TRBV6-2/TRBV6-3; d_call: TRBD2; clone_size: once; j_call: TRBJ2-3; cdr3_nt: TGTGCCAGCAGTTACTCCCGTCTTGTAGCGGGGGGCCCTCGTGAGGATACGCAGTATTTT; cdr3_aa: CASSYSRLVAGGPREDTQYF
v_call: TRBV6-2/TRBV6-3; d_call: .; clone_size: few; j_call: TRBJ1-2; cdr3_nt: TGTGCCAGCAGTGCCTGGACGGTCCTGGACTATGGCTACACCTTC; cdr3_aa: CASSAWTVLDYGYTF